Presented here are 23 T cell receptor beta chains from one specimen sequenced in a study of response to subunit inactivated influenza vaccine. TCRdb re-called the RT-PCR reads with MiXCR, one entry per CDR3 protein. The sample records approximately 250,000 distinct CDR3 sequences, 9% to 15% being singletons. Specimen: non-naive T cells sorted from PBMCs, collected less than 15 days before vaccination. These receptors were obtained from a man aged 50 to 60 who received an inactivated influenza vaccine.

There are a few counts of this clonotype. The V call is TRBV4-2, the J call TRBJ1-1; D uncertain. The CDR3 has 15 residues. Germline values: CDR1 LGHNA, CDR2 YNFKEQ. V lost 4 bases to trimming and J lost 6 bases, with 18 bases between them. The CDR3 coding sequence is TGTGCCAGCAGCCCCGAACAGACTGTTGTCGCTGAAGCTTTCTTT. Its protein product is CASSPEQTVVAEAFF.

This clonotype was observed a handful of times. The CDR3 here is CASSLAASGPPVEQFF. The DNA for the CDR3 is TGTGCCAGCAGCTTAGCTGCTAGCGGGCCCCCCGTTGAGCAGTTCTTC. The chain couples TRBV7-6 to TRBJ2-1; TRBD2 aligns across 8 bases. With V trimmed by 0 bases and J by 9 bases, 10 bases remained unmatched. The CDR3 totals 16 residues. Germline V CDR1 and CDR2: SGHVS, FNYEAQ.

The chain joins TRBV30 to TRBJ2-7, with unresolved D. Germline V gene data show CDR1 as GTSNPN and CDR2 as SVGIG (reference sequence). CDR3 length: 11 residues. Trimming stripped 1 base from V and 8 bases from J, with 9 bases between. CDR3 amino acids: CAWSAQFKQYF. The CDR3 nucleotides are TGTGCCTGGAGTGCTCAGTTTAAGCAGTACTTC.

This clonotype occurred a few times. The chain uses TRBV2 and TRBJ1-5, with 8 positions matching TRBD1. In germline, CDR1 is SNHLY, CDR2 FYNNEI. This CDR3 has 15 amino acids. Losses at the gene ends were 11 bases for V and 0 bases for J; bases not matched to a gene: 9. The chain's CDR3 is CAGWTGPYSNQPQHF. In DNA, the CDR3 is TGTGCCGGTTGGACAGGGCCTTATAGCAATCAGCCCCAGCATTTT.

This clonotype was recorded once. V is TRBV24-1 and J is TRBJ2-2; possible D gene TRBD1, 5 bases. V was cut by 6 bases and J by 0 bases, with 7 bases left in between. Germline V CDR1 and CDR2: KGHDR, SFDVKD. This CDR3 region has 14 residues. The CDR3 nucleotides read TGTGCCACCAGTCCGACAGCGAACACCGGGGAGCTGTTTTTT. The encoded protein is CATSPTANTGELFF.

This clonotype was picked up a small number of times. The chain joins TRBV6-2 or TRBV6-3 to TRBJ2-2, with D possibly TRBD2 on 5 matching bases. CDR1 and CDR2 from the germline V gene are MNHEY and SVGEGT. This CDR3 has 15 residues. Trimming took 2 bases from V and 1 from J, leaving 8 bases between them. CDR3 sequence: CASSYQAGNTGELFF. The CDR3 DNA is TGTGCCAGCAGTTACCAGGCGGGGAACACCGGGGAGCTGTTTTTT.

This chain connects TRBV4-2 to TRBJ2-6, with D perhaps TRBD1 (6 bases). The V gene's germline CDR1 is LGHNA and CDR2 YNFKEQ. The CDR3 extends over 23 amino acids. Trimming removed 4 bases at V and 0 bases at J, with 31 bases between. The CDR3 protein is CASSLPNERARGLSSSGANVLTF. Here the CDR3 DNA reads TGTGCCAGCAGCCTTCCCAATGAAAGGGCCAGGGGCCTCTCCAGCTCTGGGGCCAACGTCCTGACTTTC.

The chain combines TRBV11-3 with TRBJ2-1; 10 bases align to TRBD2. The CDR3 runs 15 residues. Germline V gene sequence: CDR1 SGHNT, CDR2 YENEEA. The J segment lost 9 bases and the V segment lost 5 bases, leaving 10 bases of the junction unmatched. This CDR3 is CASSPGAGGPGEQFF. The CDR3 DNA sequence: TGTGCCAGCAGCCCCGGAGCGGGAGGGCCGGGTGAGCAGTTCTTC. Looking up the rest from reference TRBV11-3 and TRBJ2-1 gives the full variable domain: EAGVVQSPRYKIIEKKQPVAFWCNPISGHNTLYWYLQNLGQGPELLIRYENEEAVDDSQLPKDRFSAERLKGVDSTLKIQPAELGDSAVYLCASSPGAGGPGEQFFGPGTRLTVL.

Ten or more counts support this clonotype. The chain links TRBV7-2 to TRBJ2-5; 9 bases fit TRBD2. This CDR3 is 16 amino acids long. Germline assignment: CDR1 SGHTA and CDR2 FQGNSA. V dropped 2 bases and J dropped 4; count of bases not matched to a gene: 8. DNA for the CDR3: TGTGCCAGCAGCTTATGGGGTAGCGGGAGTGGAGAGACCCAGTACTTC. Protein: CASSLWGSGSGETQYF.

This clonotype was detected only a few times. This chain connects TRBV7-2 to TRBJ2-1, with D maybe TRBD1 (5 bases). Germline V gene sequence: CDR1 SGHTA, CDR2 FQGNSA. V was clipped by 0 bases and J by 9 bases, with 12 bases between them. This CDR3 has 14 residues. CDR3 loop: CASSLALGRSEQFF. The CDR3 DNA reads TGTGCCAGCAGCTTAGCTCTGGGGCGGAGTGAGCAGTTCTTC.

The CDR3 region is CASSLSGRGLYEQYF. Here the CDR3 DNA reads TGTGCCAGCAGTTTATCGGGCAGGGGACTCTACGAGCAGTACTTC. This chain links TRBV27 with TRBJ2-7; the D call may be TRBD1 or TRBD2 (6 bases each). In germline, CDR1 is MNHEY, CDR2 SMNVEV (reference sequence). V was trimmed by 0 bases and J by 3 bases, leaving 12 bases between them. CDR3 length: 15 residues.

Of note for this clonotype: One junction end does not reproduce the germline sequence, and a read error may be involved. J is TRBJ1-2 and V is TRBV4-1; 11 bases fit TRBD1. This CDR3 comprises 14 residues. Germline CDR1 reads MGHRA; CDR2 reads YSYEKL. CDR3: CASSQGWDRGIIAF. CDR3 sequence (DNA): TGCGCCAGCAGCCAAGGATGGGACAGGGGGATCATCGCCTTC.

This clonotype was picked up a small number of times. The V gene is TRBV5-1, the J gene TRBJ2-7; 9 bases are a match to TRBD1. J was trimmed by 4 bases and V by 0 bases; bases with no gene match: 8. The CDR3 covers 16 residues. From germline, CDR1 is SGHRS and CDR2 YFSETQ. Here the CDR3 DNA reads TGCGCCAGCAGCTTGGGACCAGGGACAGGGACATACGAGCAGTACTTC. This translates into CASSLGPGTGTYEQYF.

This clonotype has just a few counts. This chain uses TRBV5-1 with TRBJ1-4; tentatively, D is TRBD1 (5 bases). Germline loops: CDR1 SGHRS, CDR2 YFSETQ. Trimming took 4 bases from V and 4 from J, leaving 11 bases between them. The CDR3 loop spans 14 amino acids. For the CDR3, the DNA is TGCGCCAGCAGCCGACAGACAGATAATGAAAAACTGTTTTTT. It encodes CASSRQTDNEKLFF.

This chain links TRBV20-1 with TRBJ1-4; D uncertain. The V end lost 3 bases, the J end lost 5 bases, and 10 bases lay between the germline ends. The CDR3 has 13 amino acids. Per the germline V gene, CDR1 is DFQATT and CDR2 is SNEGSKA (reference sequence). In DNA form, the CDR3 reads TGCAGTGCTAGGGGTATAAGAAATGAAAAACTGTTTTTT. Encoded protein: CSARGIRNEKLFF.

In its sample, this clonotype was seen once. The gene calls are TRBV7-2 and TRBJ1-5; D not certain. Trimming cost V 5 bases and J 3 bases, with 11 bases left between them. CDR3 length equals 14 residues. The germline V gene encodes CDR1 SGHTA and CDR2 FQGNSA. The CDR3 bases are TGTGCCAGCAGCCACGGGCCCCCCAATCAGCCCCAGCATTTT. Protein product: CASSHGPPNQPQHF.

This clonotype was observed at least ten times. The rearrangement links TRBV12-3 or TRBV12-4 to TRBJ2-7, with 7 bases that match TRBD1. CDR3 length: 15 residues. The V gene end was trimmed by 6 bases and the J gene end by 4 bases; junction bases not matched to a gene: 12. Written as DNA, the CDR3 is TGTGCCAGCAGCTACCGCGACAGGGTTCCGTACGAGCAGTACTTC. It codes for CASSYRDRVPYEQYF.

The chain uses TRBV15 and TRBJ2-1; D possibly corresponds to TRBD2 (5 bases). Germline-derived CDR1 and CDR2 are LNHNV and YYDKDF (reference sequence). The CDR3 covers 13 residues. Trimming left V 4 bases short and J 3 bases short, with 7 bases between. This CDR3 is CATSMGDYNEQFF. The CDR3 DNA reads TGTGCCACCAGCATGGGAGACTACAATGAGCAGTTCTTC.

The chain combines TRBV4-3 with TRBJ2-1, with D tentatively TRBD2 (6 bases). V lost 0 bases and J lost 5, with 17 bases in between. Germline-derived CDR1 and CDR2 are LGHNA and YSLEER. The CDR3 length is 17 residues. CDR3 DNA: TGCGCCAGCAGCCAAGAACTTGGAGGGTTTACTCACAATGAGCAGTTCTTC. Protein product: CASSQELGGFTHNEQFF.

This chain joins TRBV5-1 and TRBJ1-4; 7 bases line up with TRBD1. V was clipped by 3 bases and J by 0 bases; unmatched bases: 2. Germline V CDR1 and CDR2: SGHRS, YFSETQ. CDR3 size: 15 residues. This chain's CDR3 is CASSWGTATNEKLFF. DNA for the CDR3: TGCGCCAGCAGCTGGGGGACAGCAACTAATGAAAAACTGTTTTTT.

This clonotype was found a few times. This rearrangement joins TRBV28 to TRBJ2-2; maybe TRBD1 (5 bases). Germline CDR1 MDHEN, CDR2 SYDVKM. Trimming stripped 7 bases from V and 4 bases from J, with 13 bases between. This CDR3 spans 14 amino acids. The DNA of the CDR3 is TGTGCCAGCAAGTGGGGCTCTCGCACCGGGGAGCTGTTTTTT. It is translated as CASKWGSRTGELFF. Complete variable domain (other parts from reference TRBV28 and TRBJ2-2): DVKVTQSSRYLVKRTGEKVFLECVQDMDHENMFWYRQDPGLGLRLIYFSYDVKMKEKGDIPEGYSVSREKKERFSLILESASTNQTSMYLCASKWGSRTGELFFGEGSRLTVL.

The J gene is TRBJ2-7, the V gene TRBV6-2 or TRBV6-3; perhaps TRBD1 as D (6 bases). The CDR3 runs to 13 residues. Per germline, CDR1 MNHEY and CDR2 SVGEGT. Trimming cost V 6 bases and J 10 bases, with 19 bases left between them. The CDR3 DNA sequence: TGTGCCAGCAGCCTCAAACAGGGCACGGAACAGTACTTC. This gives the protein CASSLKQGTEQYF.

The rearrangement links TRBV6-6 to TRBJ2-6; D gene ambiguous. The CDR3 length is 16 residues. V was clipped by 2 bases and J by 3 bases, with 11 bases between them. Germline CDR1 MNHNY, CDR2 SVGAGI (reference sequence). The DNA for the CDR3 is TGTGCCAGCAGTTACGAAGGGTCTAGTGGGGCCAACGTCCTGACTTTC. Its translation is CASSYEGSSGANVLTF.